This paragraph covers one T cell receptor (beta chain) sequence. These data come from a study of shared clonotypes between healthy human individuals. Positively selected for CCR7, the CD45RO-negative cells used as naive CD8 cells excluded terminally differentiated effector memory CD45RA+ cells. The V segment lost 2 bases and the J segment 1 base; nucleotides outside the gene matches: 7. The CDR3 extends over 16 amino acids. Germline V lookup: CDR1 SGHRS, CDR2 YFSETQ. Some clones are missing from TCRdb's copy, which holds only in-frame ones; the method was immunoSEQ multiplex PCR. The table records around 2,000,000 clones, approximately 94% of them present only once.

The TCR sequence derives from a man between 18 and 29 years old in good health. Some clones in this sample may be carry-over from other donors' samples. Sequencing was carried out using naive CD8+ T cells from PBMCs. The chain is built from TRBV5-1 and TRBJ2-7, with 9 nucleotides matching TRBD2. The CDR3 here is CASSFETSGLSYEQYF. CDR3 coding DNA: TGCGCCAGCAGCTTCGAGACTAGCGGACTATCCTACGAGCAGTACTTC.